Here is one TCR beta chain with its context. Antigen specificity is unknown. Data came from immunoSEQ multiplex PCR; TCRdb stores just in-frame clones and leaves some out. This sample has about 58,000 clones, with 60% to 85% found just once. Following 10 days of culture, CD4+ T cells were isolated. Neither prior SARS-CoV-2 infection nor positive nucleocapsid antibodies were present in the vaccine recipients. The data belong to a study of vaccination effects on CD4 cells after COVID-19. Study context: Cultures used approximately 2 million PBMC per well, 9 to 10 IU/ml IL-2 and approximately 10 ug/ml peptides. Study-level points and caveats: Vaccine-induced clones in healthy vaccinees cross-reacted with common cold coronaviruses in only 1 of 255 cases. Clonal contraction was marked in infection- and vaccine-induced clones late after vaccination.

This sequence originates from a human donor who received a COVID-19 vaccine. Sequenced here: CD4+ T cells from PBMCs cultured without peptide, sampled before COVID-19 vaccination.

The CDR3 loop is CASSDQSSSGNTIYF. Here the CDR3 DNA reads TGTGCCAGCAGTGACCAGTCTAGCTCTGGAAACACCATATATTTT. The chain employs TRBV3-1 (or the pseudogene TRBV3-2) and TRBJ1-3; D not resolved. Germline V gene data show CDR1 as LGHDT and CDR2 as YNNKEL (reference sequence). Trimming cost V 6 bases and J 0 bases, with 12 bases left between them. The CDR3 has 15 residues.